This T cell receptor (beta chain) is drawn from a study of control samples from healthy donors and cancer patients. The count of this clone is one. The data were produced by immunoSEQ multiplex PCR, yet TCRdb's version contains in-frame clones alone and is incomplete. The profile shows about 120,000 clones, about 83% of them singletons. V shed 4 bases and J shed 12 bases, with 11 bases lying between them. The CDR3 is 11 amino acids. Per the germline V gene, CDR1 is SGHTS and CDR2 is YDEGEE. Sequencing was carried out using blood. This clonotype originated in a man between 25 and 39 years old in good health. This chain connects TRBV5-8 to TRBJ2-1; a weak D match, TRBD2 (6 bases). CDR3 in DNA: TGTGCCAGCAGCACGGGACTCAGGCAGTTCTTC. Its protein is CASSTGLRQFF. Supplemented by reference TRBV5-8 and TRBJ2-1, the full variable domain reads EAGVTQSPTHLIKTRGQQATLRCSPISGHTSVYWYQQALGLGLQFLLWYDEGEERNRGNFPPRFSGRQFPNYSSELNVNALELEDSALYLCASSTGLRQFFGPGTRLTVL.